The 14 T cell receptor beta chains below come from one sample, sequenced in a study of PD-L1 blockade in urothelial cancer. The repertoire was sequenced with immunoSEQ multiplex PCR; TCRdb's copy has only in-frame clones and lacks some. The data contain 40,000 to 45,000 clones, more than 75% of them singletons. Time point reported: peripheral blood 6 weeks after treatment start. The specimen comprised PBMCs, sampled around atezolizumab (anti-PD-L1) treatment. Receptors originate from a man in his sixties or seventies with urothelial cancer.

The gene calls are TRBV6-1 and TRBJ2-5; D is unresolved. Germline V gene sequence: CDR1 MNHNS, CDR2 SASEGT. The CDR3 has 13 residues. Trimming removed 5 bases at V and 4 bases at J, with 11 bases between. The CDR3 coding sequence is TGTGCCAGCAGTAAGGAAACAGTAGAGACCCAGTACTTC. Its translation: CASSKETVETQYF.

The chain recombines TRBV29-1 with TRBJ2-5; 9 nucleotides align to TRBD2. Trimming removed 1 base from V and 9 bases from J; junction bases left unmatched: 9. Germline values: CDR1 SQVTM, CDR2 ANQGSEA. The CDR3 covers 14 residues. As DNA, the CDR3 is TGCAGCGTTGAAGGGTGGGGGGTAGCGGGGGCCCAGTACTTC. Its protein product is CSVEGWGVAGAQYF.

This clone turned up a few times. This chain joins TRBV6-5 and TRBJ2-7, with D uncertain. Germline CDR1 and CDR2: MNHEY and SVGAGI. Trimming stripped 6 bases from V and 7 bases from J, with 13 bases between. This CDR3 contains 12 residues. The CDR3 loop is CASSLLGREQYF. The CDR3 DNA reads TGTGCCAGCAGCCTACTGGGCAGAGAGCAGTACTTC.

This chain connects TRBV29-1 to TRBJ2-3, with D perhaps given as TRBD1 or TRBD2 (6 bases each). Germline CDR1 SQVTM, CDR2 ANQGSEA. Trimming took 5 bases from V and 5 from J, leaving 14 bases between them. The CDR3 runs to 13 residues. CDR3 sequence (DNA): TGCAGCGTTCAAGGGGGGCGCCTAGATACGCAGTATTTT. This gives the protein CSVQGGRLDTQYF.

V gene TRBV6-5 combines with J gene TRBJ2-3, with D tentatively TRBD1 (7 bases). The CDR3 covers 14 residues. CDR1 is MNHEY, CDR2 SVGAGI, per germline. Between the trimmed V and J ends, which lost 6 bases and 2 bases, there was a span of 12 bases. The CDR3 region is CASSPGGYTDTQYF. CDR3 DNA: TGTGCCAGCAGCCCAGGGGGGTACACAGATACGCAGTATTTT.

This clone showed up just once. V gene TRBV5-1 combines with J gene TRBJ1-4; TRBD1 matches 7 bases. Germline V gene data show CDR1 as SGHRS and CDR2 as YFSETQ. The CDR3 loop spans 14 amino acids. The V gene end was trimmed by 0 bases and the J gene end by 12 bases; junction bases not matched to a gene: 8. In DNA form, the CDR3 reads TGCGCCAGCAGCTTGGACGGGACAGCCGAGGAACTGTTTTTT. Its translation is CASSLDGTAEELFF.

As concerns this clone: Germline and junction disagree at one end, which may indicate a read error. This rearrangement joins TRBV6-6 to TRBJ2-1; D remains ambiguous. There are 13 residues in the CDR3. Per the germline V gene, CDR1 is MNHNY and CDR2 is SVGAGI (reference sequence). The CDR3 spells CASSDSPYNEQFF. CDR3 bases: TGTGCCAGCAGTGACTCCCCTTACAATGAGCAGTTCTTC.

This clone appeared a few times. This rearrangement joins TRBV19 to TRBJ2-5, with 12 bases fitting TRBD2. V gave up 6 bases and J gave up 4 bases; unmatched junction bases: 9. The germline CDR1 and CDR2 sequences are LNHDA and SQIVND (reference sequence). The CDR3 contains 16 residues. This CDR3 is CASSPATSGRGETQYF. In DNA, the CDR3 is TGTGCCAGTAGCCCGGCGACTAGCGGGAGAGGAGAGACCCAGTACTTC.

This sequence joins TRBV2 and TRBJ2-1; 12 bases are shared with TRBD2. This CDR3 is 15 amino acids long. V lost 5 bases and J lost 5; bases outside the gene matches: 4. The germline V gene encodes CDR1 SNHLY and CDR2 FYNNEI. Written as DNA, the CDR3 is TGTGCCAGCAGTCGCCGACTAGCGGGAGACAATGAGCAGTTCTTC. Protein sequence: CASSRRLAGDNEQFF.

For this clone: The junction shows a germline mismatch at one end, possibly a read error. Other DNA sequences of this sample code for an identical CDR3. The CDR3 DNA is TGCGCTAGCAGCCCAGAGGGGTCAGGGAACTGGGATGAGCAGTTCTTC. Translation gives CASSPEGSGNWDEQFF. The J gene is TRBJ2-1, the V gene TRBV4-1; D may be TRBD1 or TRBD2 (5 bases each). The CDR3 length is 16 residues. From germline, CDR1 is MGHRA and CDR2 YSYEKL.

The chain uses TRBV18 and TRBJ2-1, with D uncertain. CDR1 and CDR2 from the germline V gene are KGHSH and LQKENI. V was trimmed by 2 bases and J by 6 bases, leaving 5 bases between them. This CDR3 has 12 amino acids. CDR3: CASSPGSNEQFF. Written as DNA, the CDR3 is TGTGCCAGCTCACCAGGCTCCAATGAGCAGTTCTTC.

The rearrangement uses TRBV4-1 and TRBJ2-3, with D maybe TRBD2 (6 bases). The V gene lost 5 bases and the J gene lost 4 bases, with 13 bases spanning the gap. The CDR3 contains 14 residues. Germline CDR1 reads MGHRA; CDR2 reads YSYEKL. The CDR3 sequence is CASSFSSDADTQYF. CDR3 in DNA: TGCGCCAGCAGCTTTTCTAGCGACGCAGATACGCAGTATTTT.

This rearrangement joins TRBV19 to TRBJ1-4; D remains ambiguous. CDR3 length equals 14 residues. Germline values: CDR1 LNHDA, CDR2 SQIVND (reference sequence). Trimming took 7 bases from V and 7 from J, leaving 16 bases between them. The CDR3 here is CASIGLGEGEKLFF. The CDR3 bases are TGTGCCAGTATTGGGCTGGGAGAGGGTGAAAAACTGTTTTTT.

V gene TRBV19 combines with J gene TRBJ2-1, with 9 bases aligning to TRBD2. The CDR3 spans 15 residues. Germline lookup yields CDR1 LNHDA and CDR2 SQIVND (reference sequence). V dropped 8 bases and J dropped 9; count of bases not matched to a gene: 14. Here the CDR3 reads CASSDYGGRAVEQFF. In DNA form, the CDR3 reads TGTGCCAGTTCAGACTATGGCGGGAGGGCTGTTGAGCAGTTCTTC.